These T cell receptor beta chains were read from a single sample in a study of blood T cell repertoires in COVID-19. Sequencing used immunoSEQ multiplex PCR; TCRdb keeps in-frame clones, though not all of them. The sample shows under 130,000 clones, roughly nine tenths of them seen only once. The sequenced material came from peripheral blood. The receptors here all came from a woman aged 80 or older with acute or convalescent COVID-19. CDR3s include the opening cysteine and the closing phenylalanine or tryptophan. A D gene is named only where the DNA matches it firmly. Clone sizes are given selectively: once, few, many, or a class where the clone is expanded.

clone_size	v_call	j_call	d_call	cdr3_aa	cdr3_nt
.	TRBV29-1	TRBJ2-7	.	CSVGAPTGTRAGYEQYF	TGCAGCGTTGGGGCCCCGACAGGGACTCGCGCCGGATACGAGCAGTACTTC
few	TRBV10-2	TRBJ1-6	TRBD1	CASLDRAPSPLHF	TGCGCCAGCTTGGACAGGGCCCCCTCACCCCTCCACTTT
.	TRBV6-1	TRBJ1-6	.	CASSDMAPHNSPLHF	TGTGCCAGCAGTGATATGGCACCCCATAATTCACCCCTCCACTTT
.	TRBV11-3	TRBJ2-2	.	CASSPTEANTGELFF	TGTGCCAGCAGCCCAACGGAGGCAAACACCGGGGAGCTGTTTTTT
.	TRBV5-1	TRBJ2-3	TRBD2	CASSPGGASTDTQYF	TGCGCCAGCAGCCCCGGGGGGGCTAGCACAGATACGCAGTATTTT
.	TRBV10-3	TRBJ2-7	.	CAISEGGSGFSPSYEQYF	TGTGCCATCAGTGAAGGGGGTTCCGGGTTCTCCCCCTCCTACGAGCAGTACTTC
.	TRBV7-2	TRBJ2-3	TRBD2	CASTPGRGGHTDTQYF	TGTGCCAGCACCCCTGGGCGGGGGGGCCACACAGATACGCAGTATTTT
.	TRBV4-1	TRBJ2-4	TRBD1	CASSQGTGAAKNIQYF	TGCGCCAGCAGCCAGGGGACAGGGGCGGCCAAAAACATTCAGTACTTC
.	TRBV27	TRBJ2-7	.	CASSLLGRRAPYEQYF	TGTGCCAGCAGTTTATTGGGCAGGCGGGCCCCCTACGAGCAGTACTTC
.	TRBV24-1	TRBJ2-1	TRBD2	CATSDSSGGAGNEQFF	TGTGCCACCAGTGATTCTAGCGGGGGGGCAGGGAATGAGCAGTTCTTC
.	TRBV12-3/TRBV12-4	TRBJ1-2	.	CASSPLAGYGYTF	TGTGCCAGCAGTCCCCTGGCGGGCTATGGCTACACCTTC
.	TRBV15	TRBJ1-5	.	CATSRDLTGHILFTPQHF	TGTGCCACCAGCAGAGATTTAACGGGACACATTCTGTTTACGCCCCAGCATTTT
.	TRBV6-5	TRBJ1-2	.	CASSYLGDLYYGYTF	TGTGCCAGCAGTTACTTAGGGGATCTTTACTATGGCTACACCTTC
.	TRBV27	TRBJ2-2	TRBD2	CASSLGLETGELFF	TGTGCCAGCAGTCTTGGACTAGAAACCGGGGAGCTGTTTTTT
.	TRBV7-2	TRBJ2-5	TRBD2	CASSWTWTSWETQYF	TGTGCCAGCAGCTGGACGTGGACTAGCTGGGAGACCCAGTACTTC